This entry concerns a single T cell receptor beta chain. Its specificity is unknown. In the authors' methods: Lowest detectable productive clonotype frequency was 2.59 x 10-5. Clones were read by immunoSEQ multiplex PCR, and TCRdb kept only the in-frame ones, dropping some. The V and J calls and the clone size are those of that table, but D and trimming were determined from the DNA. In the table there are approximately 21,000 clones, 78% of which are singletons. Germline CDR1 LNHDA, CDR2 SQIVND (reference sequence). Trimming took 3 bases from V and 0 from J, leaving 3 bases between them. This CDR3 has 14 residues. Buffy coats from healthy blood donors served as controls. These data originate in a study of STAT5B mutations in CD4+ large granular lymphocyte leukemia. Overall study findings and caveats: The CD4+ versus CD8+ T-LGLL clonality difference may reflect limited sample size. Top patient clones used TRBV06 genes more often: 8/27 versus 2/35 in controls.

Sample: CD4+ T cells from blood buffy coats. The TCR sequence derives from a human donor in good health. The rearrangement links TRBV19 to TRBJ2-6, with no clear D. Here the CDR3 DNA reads TGTGCCAGTAGTATGAACTCTGGGGCCAACGTCCTGACTTTC. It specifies CASSMNSGANVLTF.